The 15 T cell receptor beta chains in this list originate from one sample, sequenced in a study of response to subunit inactivated influenza vaccine. TCRdb redid the calling of the RT-PCR reads with MiXCR, one entry per CDR3 protein. The sample consists of approximately 160,000 distinct CDR3 sequences, about 11% of them appearing once. Sequenced material: CD8+ T cells sorted from PBMCs, taken roughly 24 months after vaccination. These receptors originate from a man between 50 and 69 years old who received an inactivated influenza vaccine.

This clonotype has a handful of counts. The V and J genes are TRBV12-3 or TRBV12-4 and TRBJ1-1; D is undetermined. This CDR3 spans 13 amino acids. The germline V and J ends were trimmed by 7 bases and 0 bases, with 9 bases remaining between them. CDR3 sequence reads: CASTQTMNTEAFF. The DNA of the CDR3 is TGTGCCAGCACCCAAACTATGAACACTGAAGCTTTCTTT.

In its sample, this clonotype was seen a few times. The chain uses TRBV7-6 and TRBJ1-5; TRBD1 aligns across 8 bases. CDR3 length: 16 amino acids. Losses at the gene ends were 2 bases for V and 6 bases for J; bases not matched to a gene: 9. Germline lookup yields CDR1 SGHVS and CDR2 FNYEAQ. The CDR3 DNA sequence: TGTGCCAGCAGCTTATCCCCAGGGGGCTCGGGTCAGCCCCAGCATTTT. Translation gives CASSLSPGGSGQPQHF.

This clonotype was counted ten times or more. This rearrangement joins TRBV29-1 to TRBJ1-2; 9 bases map to TRBD1. Germline V gene lookup returns CDR1 SQVTM and CDR2 ANQGSEA. Losses at the gene ends were 3 bases for V and 8 bases for J; bases not matched to a gene: 10. There are 14 residues in the CDR3. The CDR3 loop is CSVDRDRDFYGYTF. The CDR3 region has the DNA TGCAGCGTTGACCGGGACAGGGATTTCTACGGCTACACCTTC.

This clonotype has only a few counts. V is TRBV25-1 and J is TRBJ2-5, with a weak D call TRBD1 (7 bases). V was clipped by 1 base and J by 5 bases, with 14 bases between them. The V gene's germline CDR1 is MGHDK and CDR2 SYGVNS. CDR3 size: 15 residues. The CDR3 reads CASSEFQGGGETQYF. For the CDR3, the DNA is TGTGCCAGCAGTGAATTCCAGGGGGGTGGGGAGACCCAGTACTTC. Together with reference TRBV25-1 and TRBJ2-5, the CDR3 gives the full variable domain: EADIYQTPRYLVIGTGKKITLECSQTMGHDKMYWYQQDPGMELHLIHYSYGVNSTEKGDLSSESTVSRIRTEHFPLTLESARPSHTSQYLCASSEFQGGGETQYFGPGTRLLVL.

The J gene is TRBJ2-5, the V gene TRBV12-3 or TRBV12-4; 10 positions match TRBD2. With V trimmed by 2 bases and J by 1 base, 13 bases remained unmatched. The CDR3 length is 19 residues. This CDR3 reads CASSLLFGLAGVTQETQYF. In DNA, the CDR3 is TGTGCCAGCAGTTTACTATTCGGGCTAGCGGGGGTAACCCAAGAGACCCAGTACTTC.

At least ten counts were recorded for this clonotype. This sequence joins TRBV5-1 and TRBJ2-1; weak D call: TRBD2 (6 bases). Germline V CDR1 and CDR2: SGHRS, YFSETQ. The V end was cut by 0 bases, the J end by 0 bases, with 13 bases between. The CDR3 consists of 17 residues. The CDR3 nucleotides are TGCGCCAGCAGCTTGGTGCTAGCGACGAGCTCCTACAATGAGCAGTTCTTC. This encodes CASSLVLATSSYNEQFF.

This clonotype appeared a few times. The rearrangement joins TRBV19 to TRBJ2-1, with 7 bases fitting TRBD1. This CDR3 spans 13 amino acids. Germline trimming cut 1 base from V and 9 bases from J; bases unmatched to any gene: 3. Germline CDR1 reads LNHDA; CDR2 reads SQIVND (reference sequence). The CDR3 loop is CASSIATGAEQFF. The CDR3 coding sequence is TGTGCCAGTAGTATAGCCACAGGGGCTGAGCAGTTCTTC. Together with reference TRBV19 and TRBJ2-1, the CDR3 gives the full variable domain: DGGITQSPKYLFRKEGQNVTLSCEQNLNHDAMYWYRQDPGQGLRLIYYSQIVNDFQKGDIAEGYSVSREKKESFPLTVTSAQKNPTAFYLCASSIATGAEQFFGPGTRLTVL.

This clonotype was observed a few times. The chain carries TRBV25-1 and TRBJ2-2; D may be TRBD2 (5 bases). There are 12 residues in the CDR3. Germline values: CDR1 MGHDK, CDR2 SYGVNS. V was clipped by 8 bases and J by 4 bases, with 8 bases between them. CDR3 sequence (DNA): TGTGCCAGCCGGACTCCCACCGGGGAGCTGTTTTTT. Amino acids: CASRTPTGELFF.

V and J are TRBV7-8 and TRBJ2-1; the D gene is possibly TRBD2 (6 bases). The CDR3 spans 15 residues. CDR1 is SGHVS, CDR2 FQNEAQ, per germline. With 2 bases removed from V and 5 bases from J, the gap between germline ends came to 13 bases. CDR3 region: CASSLHLAQNNEQFF. The CDR3 bases are TGTGCCAGCAGCTTACACCTAGCGCAAAACAATGAGCAGTTCTTC.

This clonotype appeared a few times. The chain recombines TRBV12-3 or TRBV12-4 with TRBJ2-7; D is possibly TRBD2 (6 bases). V shed 7 bases and J shed 0 bases, with 10 bases lying between them. This CDR3 is 13 amino acids long. CDR3 in amino acids: CASKGRDSYEQYF. CDR3 bases: TGTGCCAGCAAGGGGCGGGACTCCTACGAGCAGTACTTC.

This clonotype has only a few counts. The chain carries TRBV12-3 or TRBV12-4 and TRBJ2-3; D is unclear. V was clipped by 4 bases and J by 0 bases, with 17 bases between them. The CDR3 is 17 amino acids. The CDR3 is CASSSLTRFFSTDTQYF. DNA for the CDR3: TGTGCCAGCAGTTCACTGACGAGGTTTTTTAGCACAGATACGCAGTATTTT.

This clonotype turned up a few times. The V gene is TRBV6-1, the J gene TRBJ1-3; D not certain. V was clipped by 5 bases and J by 2 bases, with 7 bases between them. Germline CDR1 is MNHNS and CDR2 is SASEGT. The CDR3 is 13 residues long. The CDR3 DNA reads TGTGCCAGCAGTCTCGTAGCTGGAAACACCATATATTTT. Protein: CASSLVAGNTIYF.

This clonotype has a handful of counts. This chain joins TRBV5-1 and TRBJ2-7, with 12 bases lining up with TRBD2. CDR3 length: 15 amino acids. Germline CDR1 and CDR2: SGHRS and YFSETQ. V lost 1 base and J lost 7; bases outside the gene matches: 6. The CDR3, as DNA: TGCGCCAGCAGCTTGTTGACTAGCGGGAGTGGGGAGCAGTACTTC. It specifies CASSLLTSGSGEQYF. Based on the CDR3 plus reference TRBV5-1 and TRBJ2-7, the full variable domain is KAGVTQTPRYLIKTRGQQVTLSCSPISGHRSVSWYQQTPGQGLQFLFEYFSETQRNKGNFPGRFSGRQFSNSRSEMNVSTLELGDSALYLCASSLLTSGSGEQYFGPGTRLTVT.

This clonotype was seen only a few times. The chain is built from TRBV5-5 and TRBJ2-7; TRBD1 matches at 7 bases. This CDR3 has 15 residues. Germline lookup yields CDR1 SGHKS and CDR2 YYEKEE (reference sequence). The V gene end was trimmed by 1 base and the J gene end by 2 bases; junction bases not matched to a gene: 6. The CDR3, as DNA: TGTGCCAGCAGCTTGTCATTGGACAGGACCTACGAGCAGTACTTC. This encodes CASSLSLDRTYEQYF.

This clonotype was seen a few times. The rearrangement uses TRBV4-3 and TRBJ2-1; tentative D call: TRBD2 (6 bases). The V gene's germline CDR1 is LGHNA and CDR2 YSLEER. The CDR3 covers 16 residues. V lost 0 bases, J lost 3 bases, and 12 bases lay in between. Here the CDR3 reads CASSQDWRDLYNEQFF. In DNA, the CDR3 is TGCGCCAGCAGCCAAGACTGGCGGGATCTCTACAATGAGCAGTTCTTC.